A single sample gave rise to the 8 T cell receptor beta chains below, sequenced in a study of cytomegalovirus exposure and HLA in healthy donors. 13 Jbeta primers and 60 Vbeta primers were used for the PCR. The method was immunoSEQ multiplex PCR; TCRdb's version includes in-frame clones alone and lacks a portion of them. The table has about 240,000 clones, approximately 81% seen once; the top ten hold under 8%. Material: PBMCs. The receptors were sampled from a woman aged 55-70 years in good health and CMV-seropositive.

The chain joins TRBV10-3 to TRBJ2-3, with 8 positions matching TRBD2. Trimming cost V 5 bases and J 4 bases; bases outside gene matches: 14. The germline gives CDR1 ENHRY, CDR2 SYGVKD. This CDR3 comprises 17 residues. The CDR3: CAISPIAGTRGADTQYF. The CDR3 bases are TGTGCCATCAGTCCGATTGCTGGGACTAGGGGGGCAGATACGCAGTATTTT.

The rearrangement joins TRBV7-9 to TRBJ2-7, with 7 bases identical to TRBD1. The CDR3 runs to 15 residues. Trimming at V came to 5 bases and at J to 3 bases, leaving 10 bases not matched to a gene. Per the germline V gene, CDR1 is SEHNR and CDR2 is FQNEAQ (reference sequence). The CDR3 sequence is CASSLVDRDSYEQYF. In DNA, the CDR3 is TGTGCCAGCAGCCTCGTTGACAGGGATAGCTACGAGCAGTACTTC.

V is TRBV19 and J is TRBJ1-5, with 8 bases aligning to TRBD1. The ends lost 6 bases at V and 2 bases at J; junction bases unmatched: 3. The CDR3 is 14 amino acids. Germline values: CDR1 LNHDA, CDR2 SQIVND (reference sequence). The chain's CDR3 is CASRTQGGNQPQHF. In DNA form, the CDR3 reads TGTGCCAGTAGGACACAGGGGGGCAATCAGCCCCAGCATTTT.

The chain combines TRBV7-9 with TRBJ1-2; D might be TRBD1 (5 bases). V dropped 5 bases and J dropped 7 bases, with 8 bases sitting between them. From germline, CDR1 is SEHNR and CDR2 FQNEAQ (reference sequence). There are 11 residues in the CDR3. For the CDR3, the DNA is TGTGCCAGCAGCACCAGGGCTGGCTACACCTTC. Translated, it gives CASSTRAGYTF.

This rearrangement joins TRBV7-9 to TRBJ1-3; D call uncertain. The germline CDR1 and CDR2 sequences are SEHNR and FQNEAQ (reference sequence). Deletions cut 0 bases from V and 0 bases from J, with 9 bases between. CDR3 length: 16 amino acids. The CDR3 DNA sequence: TGTGCCAGCAGCTTAGCCTCAGGCAGCTCTGGAAACACCATATATTTT. Protein sequence: CASSLASGSSGNTIYF.

The chain employs TRBV7-9 and TRBJ2-2; maybe TRBD2 (7 bases). Deletions cut 3 bases from V and 7 bases from J, with 15 bases between. Germline assignment: CDR1 SEHNR and CDR2 FQNEAQ (reference sequence). This CDR3 comprises 15 residues. The CDR3 DNA reads TGTGCCAGCAGCTTTCAAGGGGGGACTATCGGGGAGCTGTTTTTT. Its protein is CASSFQGGTIGELFF.

The chain has TRBV6-1 and TRBJ2-7, with 8 bases aligning to TRBD1. With V trimmed by 5 bases and J by 5 bases, 8 bases remained unmatched. There are 14 residues in the CDR3. Germline CDR1 MNHNS, CDR2 SASEGT. In nucleotides, the CDR3 is TGTGCCAGCAGTTTACGACAGGGGTCGGACGAGCAGTACTTC. This gives the protein CASSLRQGSDEQYF.

The chain recombines TRBV5-6 with TRBJ2-1, with TRBD2 as a possible D gene (5 bases). This CDR3 has 12 amino acids. Germline CDR1 is SGHDT and CDR2 is YYEEEE. The V end lost 3 bases, the J end lost 10 bases, and 11 bases lay between the germline ends. As DNA, the CDR3 is TGTGCCAGCAGCTCCACTAGACGCGAGCAGTTCTTC. Translation gives CASSSTRREQFF. Full variable domain (rest looked up from reference TRBV5-6 and TRBJ2-1): DAGVTQSPTHLIKTRGQQVTLRCSPKSGHDTVSWYQQALGQGPQFIFQYYEEEERQRGNFPDRFSGHQFPNYSSELNVNALLLGDSALYLCASSSTRREQFFGPGTRLTVL.